This passage covers 23 T cell receptor beta chains from one sample sequenced in a study of T cell responses to AZD1222 COVID-19 vaccine. Clones were sequenced by immunoSEQ multiplex PCR, and TCRdb holds only the in-frame ones, with some missing. There are approximately 190,000 clones in the sample; under 95% occur only once, and approximately 0.97% lies in the top ten. Sequencing used peripheral blood, obtained on day 0 of AZD1222 vaccination. Source of these receptors: an adult in good health.

The gene calls are TRBV11-2 and TRBJ2-5, with D maybe TRBD1 (6 bases). The CDR3 covers 14 residues. Germline CDR1 and CDR2: SGHAT and FQNNGV. V was clipped by 5 bases and J by 2 bases, with 12 bases between them. The CDR3 region has the DNA TGTGCCAGCAGCAAGAGGGGGACGCAAGAGACCCAGTACTTC. Residues: CASSKRGTQETQYF.

The CDR3 region is CASSLGDDLGGTDTQYF. The DNA of the CDR3 is TGTGCCAGCAGCTTGGGGGACGACCTCGGGGGCACAGATACGCAGTATTTT. The V call is TRBV5-8, the J call TRBJ2-3; D could derive from TRBD1 or TRBD2 (5 bases each). The CDR3 spans 17 residues. Trimming cost V 0 bases and J 1 base, with 15 bases left between them. The germline V gene encodes CDR1 SGHTS and CDR2 YDEGEE.

This clone was counted once. This sequence joins TRBV4-2 and TRBJ1-4; no firm D call. The germline CDR1 and CDR2 sequences are LGHNA and YNFKEQ. V was clipped by 1 base and J by 7 bases, with 4 bases between them. The CDR3 spans 12 residues. The CDR3 sequence: CASSQAGEKLFF. In DNA, the CDR3 is TGTGCCAGCAGCCAAGCAGGTGAAAAACTGTTTTTT.

This rearrangement joins TRBV11-2 to TRBJ2-7, with 12 bases matching TRBD2. From germline, CDR1 is SGHAT and CDR2 FQNNGV. This CDR3 region has 16 residues. With 3 bases clipped from V and 2 bases from J, the junction kept 5 bases outside the gene matches. In DNA, the CDR3 is TGTGCCAGCAGCTTTCGACTAGCGGGGGAACCCTACGAGCAGTACTTC. As protein: CASSFRLAGEPYEQYF.

The genes are TRBV4-3 and TRBJ1-6; unclear D gene. CDR1 and CDR2 (germline): LGHNA, YSLEER. The CDR3 is made up of 15 amino acids. The V gene lost 0 bases and the J gene lost 8 bases, with 11 bases spanning the gap. CDR3 in DNA: TGCGCCAGCAGCCAAGACGGCCAGGCAGATTCACCCCTCCACTTT. As protein: CASSQDGQADSPLHF.

The rearrangement joins TRBV7-9 to TRBJ2-5, with TRBD2 matching over 7 bases. Germline values: CDR1 SEHNR, CDR2 FQNEAQ (reference sequence). The ends lost 5 bases at V and 5 bases at J; junction bases unmatched: 11. CDR3 size: 15 residues. The CDR3 sequence: CASSPWEGVGETQYF. The CDR3 nucleotides read TGTGCCAGCAGCCCATGGGAGGGAGTCGGGGAGACCCAGTACTTC. Full variable domain (missing parts from reference TRBV7-9 and TRBJ2-5): DTGVSQNPRHKITKRGQNVTFRCDPISEHNRLYWYRQTLGQGPEFLTYFQNEAQLEKSRLLSDRFSAERPKGSFSTLEIQRTEQGDSAMYLCASSPWEGVGETQYFGPGTRLLVL.

In its sample, this clone was seen once. V and J are TRBV2 and TRBJ1-1; no clear D gene. V lost 6 bases to trimming and J lost 3 bases, with 11 bases between them. The CDR3 is made up of 13 amino acids. Germline V gives CDR1 SNHLY, CDR2 FYNNEI. Written as DNA, the CDR3 is TGTGCCAGCAGGGGGAGGCCGGACACTGAAGCTTTCTTT. This codes for CASRGRPDTEAFF.

The V gene is TRBV9, the J gene TRBJ2-7, with 9 bases aligning to TRBD2. The ends lost 4 bases at V and 3 bases at J; junction bases unmatched: 8. The CDR3 is 15 residues long. The germline CDR1 and CDR2 sequences are SGDLS and YYNGEE. CDR3 loop: CASSPASGEDYEQYF. CDR3 in DNA: TGTGCCAGCAGCCCCGCTAGCGGGGAAGACTACGAGCAGTACTTC.

The V and J genes are TRBV28 and TRBJ1-1; a weak D match, TRBD1 (6 bases). V was cut by 1 base and J by 1 base, with 13 bases left in between. CDR1 and CDR2 (germline): MDHEN, SYDVKM. There are 16 residues in the CDR3. CDR3 amino acids: CASSLFGLQGNTEAFF. As DNA, the CDR3 is TGTGCCAGCAGTTTATTCGGATTACAGGGGAACACTGAAGCTTTCTTT.

V gene TRBV9 combines with J gene TRBJ2-5, with D possibly being TRBD2 (5 bases). Germline V lookup: CDR1 SGDLS, CDR2 YYNGEE. V was cut by 4 bases and J by 1 base, with 14 bases left in between. This CDR3 is built from 15 residues. CDR3 sequence (DNA): TGTGCCAGCAGCCCCAGCGGACCTTCCCAAGAGACCCAGTACTTC. Translated, it gives CASSPSGPSQETQYF.

The CDR3 loop is CASSQLRQRSGNTIYF. The CDR3 nucleotides read TGTGCCAGCAGCCAACTACGACAGCGCTCTGGAAACACCATATATTTT. The chain couples TRBV6-6 to TRBJ1-3, with D maybe TRBD1 (5 bases). Germline lookup yields CDR1 MNHNY and CDR2 SVGAGI (reference sequence). Deletions cut 6 bases from V and 0 bases from J, with 15 bases between. CDR3 length: 16 residues.

This sequence joins TRBV18 and TRBJ1-1; 7 nucleotides line up with TRBD1. In germline, CDR1 is KGHSH, CDR2 LQKENI. The CDR3 loop spans 15 amino acids. V dropped 2 bases and J dropped 5; count of bases not matched to a gene: 8. The CDR3 DNA sequence: TGTGCCAGCTCACCAGGTTCCCAGGGGGAGACTGAAGCTTTCTTT. Translating gives CASSPGSQGETEAFF.

The rearrangement joins TRBV7-9 to TRBJ2-1, with TRBD2 matching 13 bases. This CDR3 comprises 17 residues. Looked up from germline, CDR1 is SEHNR and CDR2 is FQNEAQ (reference sequence). With V trimmed by 1 base and J by 0 bases, 0 bases remained unmatched. Here the CDR3 reads CASSLGTSGGSYNEQFF. CDR3 DNA sequence: TGTGCCAGCAGCTTAGGGACTAGCGGGGGCTCCTACAATGAGCAGTTCTTC.

The V call is TRBV28, the J call TRBJ2-7, with a possible D match to TRBD1 (5 bases). This CDR3 contains 13 residues. V lost 8 bases, J lost 3 bases, and 14 bases lay in between. Per germline, CDR1 MDHEN and CDR2 SYDVKM. The CDR3 DNA sequence: TGTGCCAGCCGAATAGGGGTCGACTACGAGCAGTACTTC. Encoded protein: CASRIGVDYEQYF.

The chain couples TRBV5-1 to TRBJ1-2; perhaps TRBD1 as D (6 bases). The ends were cut back, 3 bases at V and 5 bases at J, with 14 bases in the middle. The germline gives CDR1 SGHRS, CDR2 YFSETQ. This CDR3 contains 14 residues. CDR3 amino acids: CASSSQGTMYGYTF. The CDR3 DNA reads TGCGCCAGCAGCTCACAGGGCACTATGTATGGCTACACCTTC.

The chain joins TRBV11-2 to TRBJ1-1, with D uncertain. V shed 5 bases and J shed 0 bases, with 13 bases lying between them. Germline loops: CDR1 SGHAT, CDR2 FQNNGV. The CDR3 is 15 residues long. CDR3 protein: CASSHPDGMNTEAFF. The CDR3 region has the DNA TGTGCCAGCAGCCACCCAGACGGAATGAACACTGAAGCTTTCTTT.

CDR3 region: CASSLRGLAYNEQFF. Written as DNA, the CDR3 is TGTGCCAGCAGTCTAAGGGGACTAGCCTACAATGAGCAGTTCTTC. The rearrangement links TRBV28 to TRBJ2-1; 8 bases are shared with TRBD2. The CDR3 length is 15 residues. The ends lost 5 bases at V and 2 bases at J; junction bases unmatched: 5. Germline-derived CDR1 and CDR2 are MDHEN and SYDVKM.

The gene calls are TRBV4-1 and TRBJ2-1; 8 bases line up with TRBD2. Unmatched junction bases numbered 10, after V lost 0 bases and J lost 6 bases. Germline-derived CDR1 and CDR2 are MGHRA and YSYEKL. CDR3 length: 17 amino acids. As DNA, the CDR3 is TGCGCCAGCAGCCAAGACCCGGGACTAGTGGACCGCAATGAGCAGTTCTTC. Translation: CASSQDPGLVDRNEQFF.

The chain combines TRBV9 with TRBJ1-1; TRBD1 is a possible D gene (6 bases). Trimming took 1 base from V and 4 from J, leaving 14 bases between them. Germline V gene sequence: CDR1 SGDLS, CDR2 YYNGEE. The CDR3 is made up of 15 amino acids. The CDR3 spells CASSVWRGGGTEAFF. The CDR3 nucleotides read TGTGCCAGCAGCGTATGGAGAGGAGGGGGCACTGAAGCTTTCTTT.

The chain joins TRBV28 to TRBJ2-7, with 9 bases matching TRBD1. The ends lost 6 bases at V and 4 bases at J; junction bases unmatched: 7. This CDR3 spans 14 amino acids. The V gene's germline CDR1 is MDHEN and CDR2 SYDVKM. CDR3 sequence: CASRPGQGRYEQYF. The CDR3 nucleotides are TGTGCCAGCAGACCGGGACAGGGTAGATACGAGCAGTACTTC. The variable domain in full, with the rest retrieved from reference TRBV28 and TRBJ2-7, is DVKVTQSSRYLVKRTGEKVFLECVQDMDHENMFWYRQDPGLGLRLIYFSYDVKMKEKGDIPEGYSVSREKKERFSLILESASTNQTSMYLCASRPGQGRYEQYFGPGTRLTVT.

The genes are TRBV24-1 and TRBJ2-7; 10 nucleotides align to TRBD1. The CDR3 is made up of 14 amino acids. CDR1 is KGHDR and CDR2 is SFDVKD in the germline V gene. Trimming at V came to 4 bases and at J to 7 bases, leaving 6 bases not matched to a gene. CDR3: CATSDPGTGVEQYF. The CDR3 nucleotides are TGTGCCACCAGTGACCCGGGGACAGGGGTGGAGCAGTACTTC.

This clone has just one count. This chain links TRBV15 with TRBJ1-1; 11 positions match TRBD1. The CDR3 runs 16 residues. V dropped 1 base and J dropped 3; count of bases not matched to a gene: 4. Germline-derived CDR1 and CDR2 are LNHNV and YYDKDF (reference sequence). CDR3 in DNA: TGTGCCACCAGCAGAGTTCGGGACAGGGGGGACACTGAAGCTTTCTTT. Protein sequence: CATSRVRDRGDTEAFF.

The V call is TRBV7-9, the J call TRBJ2-7; D gene ambiguous. CDR3 length equals 13 residues. Germline CDR1 SEHNR, CDR2 FQNEAQ (reference sequence). Between the trimmed V and J ends, which lost 5 bases and 2 bases, there was a span of 10 bases. The CDR3 DNA follows: TGTGCCAGCAGCCTAGAGAACACCTACGAGCAGTACTTC. Its protein is CASSLENTYEQYF.